The next 25 T cell receptor beta chains were all read from a single sample in a study of beta chain features in type 1 diabetes. Isolated RNA was reverse transcribed in full, so expressed TCRB transcripts were sequenced. Using immunoSEQ multiplex PCR, the repertoire was profiled, and TCRdb retains in-frame clones only, with some absent. There are 300,000 to 400,000 clones in the sample; roughly 8% occur only once, and 0.44% lies in the top ten. The sequencing input was central memory CD4+ T cells from blood. These receptors were taken from a woman under 30 in good health.

The V and J genes are TRBV7-2 and TRBJ2-3; D unresolved. The CDR3 runs to 13 residues. Germline lookup yields CDR1 SGHTA and CDR2 FQGNSA. V dropped 1 base and J dropped 2 bases, with 4 bases sitting between them. This CDR3 reads CASSLGPTDTQYF. The CDR3 region has the DNA TGTGCCAGCAGCTTAGGGCCCACAGATACGCAGTATTTT.

This clone was recorded at least ten times. The rearrangement joins TRBV7-9 to TRBJ2-7; D gene ambiguous. This CDR3 region has 12 residues. Germline V gene lookup returns CDR1 SEHNR and CDR2 FQNEAQ (reference sequence). With 5 bases removed from V and 5 bases from J, the gap between germline ends came to 10 bases. This CDR3 is CASSLGRNEQYF. CDR3 sequence (DNA): TGTGCCAGCAGCCTCGGAAGAAACGAGCAGTACTTC.

This clone occurred a few times. Other DNA sequences within the sample encode an identical CDR3. This chain joins TRBV7-2 and TRBJ2-5; 12 bases agree with TRBD2. The length of the CDR3 is 15 residues. From germline, CDR1 is SGHTA and CDR2 FQGNSA. V lost 2 bases, J lost 5 bases, and 3 bases stayed unmatched. CDR3 sequence reads: CASSLPGLAGETQYF. In nucleotides, the CDR3 is TGTGCCAGCAGCTTACCCGGACTAGCGGGGGAGACCCAGTACTTC.

This clone was seen a few times. The genes are TRBV7-8 and TRBJ2-7, with 7 bases lining up with TRBD1. Germline trimming cut 2 bases from V and 4 bases from J; bases unmatched to any gene: 8. Germline values: CDR1 SGHVS, CDR2 FQNEAQ. The CDR3 is 15 residues long. CDR3 residues: CASSLWGQPQYEQYF. The CDR3 DNA follows: TGTGCCAGCAGCTTATGGGGACAGCCACAATACGAGCAGTACTTC.

This clone was observed many times. This chain links TRBV9 with TRBJ1-1, with D tentatively TRBD1 (5 bases). Germline V gives CDR1 SGDLS, CDR2 YYNGEE. V lost 4 bases to trimming and J lost 1 base, with 11 bases between them. CDR3 length: 14 residues. CDR3 sequence: CASSPRGKNTEAFF. CDR3 nucleotide sequence: TGTGCCAGCAGCCCCCGGGGGAAGAACACTGAAGCTTTCTTT.

At least ten counts were recorded for this clone. The genes are TRBV2 and TRBJ2-5; D is uncertain. The CDR3 totals 13 residues. V was trimmed by 1 base and J by 4 bases, leaving 7 bases between them. CDR1 SNHLY and CDR2 FYNNEI come from the germline V gene. This CDR3 is CASSEVGRETQYF. The CDR3, as DNA: TGTGCCAGCAGTGAAGTAGGAAGAGAGACCCAGTACTTC.

The chain has TRBV4-2 and TRBJ1-5; TRBD1 is a possible D gene (5 bases). The germline V gene encodes CDR1 LGHNA and CDR2 YNFKEQ. Trimming removed 0 bases at V and 4 bases at J, with 10 bases between. This CDR3 is built from 15 residues. DNA for the CDR3: TGTGCCAGCAGCCAAGATGCTTGGGGGAATCAGCCCCAGCATTTT. Protein: CASSQDAWGNQPQHF.

The table lists this clone with a few counts. The gene calls are TRBV7-6 and TRBJ2-2, with 7 nucleotides matching TRBD2. Trimming removed 4 bases from V and 8 bases from J; junction bases left unmatched: 10. Germline assignment: CDR1 SGHVS and CDR2 FNYEAQ. The CDR3 loop spans 15 amino acids. CDR3 DNA sequence: TGTGCCAGCAGCTCCATAGCGGGCCGGGCGGGGGAGCTGTTTTTT. Translation: CASSSIAGRAGELFF.

This clone was seen a handful of times. The chain recombines TRBV28 with TRBJ2-7; no definite D call. The CDR3 is 15 residues long. The ends were cut back, 1 base at V and 0 bases at J, with 10 bases in the middle. The V gene's germline CDR1 is MDHEN and CDR2 SYDVKM. CDR3 residues: CASSLSAIGSYEQYF. CDR3 in DNA: TGTGCCAGCAGTTTATCAGCAATCGGCTCCTACGAGCAGTACTTC.

The genes are TRBV27 and TRBJ2-6; no firm D call. CDR3 length equals 15 residues. Trimming shortened V by 3 bases and J by 0 bases, and 6 bases separated the two germline ends. Germline V gene sequence: CDR1 MNHEY, CDR2 SMNVEV (reference sequence). CDR3 loop: CASSFTHSGANVLTF. CDR3 DNA sequence: TGTGCCAGCAGTTTTACGCACTCTGGGGCCAACGTCCTGACTTTC.

The chain carries TRBV11-2 and TRBJ2-2; unclear D gene. Trimming took off 3 bases at V and 6 bases at J, with 8 bases between the two ends. The CDR3 spans 13 residues. Germline CDR1 SGHAT, CDR2 FQNNGV. The CDR3 reads CASSFSESGELFF. The CDR3, as DNA: TGTGCCAGCAGCTTTTCGGAGTCCGGGGAGCTGTTTTTT.

The genes are TRBV6-5 and TRBJ2-1, with 7 positions matching TRBD1. The CDR3 is made up of 13 amino acids. V was clipped by 2 bases and J by 10 bases; unmatched bases: 5. The germline CDR1 and CDR2 sequences are MNHEY and SVGAGI. Here the CDR3 DNA reads TGTGCCAGCAGTTACCTAACAGGGGACGAGCAGTTCTTC. The encoded protein is CASSYLTGDEQFF.

This clone was counted many times. The chain links TRBV14 to TRBJ1-4; 7 bases align to TRBD1. In germline, CDR1 is SGHDN, CDR2 FVKESK. This CDR3 comprises 16 residues. V was clipped by 1 base and J by 7 bases; unmatched bases: 9. In DNA form, the CDR3 reads TGTGCCAGCAGCCAAGGGATCCCAGGGGGAGGTGAAAAACTGTTTTTT. This sequence encodes CASSQGIPGGGEKLFF.

This clone was observed a few times. The chain has TRBV4-1 and TRBJ2-7, with 9 bases identical to TRBD2. Trimming removed 6 bases from V and 2 bases from J; junction bases left unmatched: 5. This CDR3 region has 14 residues. Germline V gene data show CDR1 as MGHRA and CDR2 as YSYEKL. This chain's CDR3 is CASSGLAGTYEQYF. Here the CDR3 DNA reads TGCGCCAGCAGTGGGCTAGCGGGAACCTACGAGCAGTACTTC.

This clone was counted between two and nine times. The chain joins TRBV4-2 to TRBJ2-7, with 9 positions matching TRBD2. V trimming: 4 bases; J trimming: 5 bases; junction bases outside the gene matches: 6. The CDR3 consists of 14 residues. In germline, CDR1 is LGHNA, CDR2 YNFKEQ. The DNA of the CDR3 is TGTGCCAGCAGCCCCCCCGGGACTAGCAACGAGCAGTACTTC. Protein: CASSPPGTSNEQYF.

The genes are TRBV18 and TRBJ2-3; D unclear. Looked up from germline, CDR1 is KGHSH and CDR2 is LQKENI. V was trimmed by 8 bases and J by 5 bases, leaving 11 bases between them. The CDR3 totals 12 residues. The CDR3 sequence: CASARIRDTQYF. The CDR3 DNA reads TGTGCCAGCGCCAGGATAAGAGATACGCAGTATTTT.

This clone was detected a few times. The chain combines TRBV21-1 with TRBJ2-7; whether TRBD1, the table's D call, matches the DNA was not checked. TRBV21-1 is an annotated pseudogene. The CDR3 extends over 16 amino acids. CDR3 residues: CASSKRRQGKNYEQYF. In DNA form, the CDR3 reads TGTGCCAGCAGCAAAAGGCGACAGGGGAAGAACTACGAGCAGTACTTC.

Only a few counts were recorded for this clone. The rearrangement uses TRBV2 and TRBJ1-4; 10 bases match TRBD1. Germline loops: CDR1 SNHLY, CDR2 FYNNEI. This CDR3 spans 14 amino acids. V shed 7 bases and J 6 bases; nucleotides not matched to a gene: 5. The CDR3 DNA sequence: TGTGCCAGCACCCTAGGGACAGGGGATGAAAAACTGTTTTTT. Its protein product is CASTLGTGDEKLFF.

The chain combines TRBV7-9 with TRBJ2-5; TRBD1 matches 8 bases. Germline CDR1 SEHNR, CDR2 FQNEAQ (reference sequence). Losses at the gene ends were 6 bases for V and 3 bases for J; bases not matched to a gene: 3. The CDR3 has 13 amino acids. Here the CDR3 DNA reads TGTGCCAGCAGTTACAGGGGGGAAGAGACCCAGTACTTC. This encodes CASSYRGEETQYF.

The chain combines TRBV7-2 with TRBJ1-1; TRBD1 agrees at 7 bases. The V and J ends lost 5 bases and 0 bases, in that order; junction bases with no gene match: 12. Germline lookup yields CDR1 SGHTA and CDR2 FQGNSA. CDR3 length: 17 residues. CDR3 sequence: CASSTGRGPSMNTEAFF. DNA for the CDR3: TGTGCCAGCAGCACAGGAAGGGGGCCCTCTATGAACACTGAAGCTTTCTTT.

This clone was seen a few times. Germline and junction disagree at one end, which may indicate a read error. The chain combines TRBV6-6 with TRBJ2-7; 9 bases line up with TRBD1. CDR1 and CDR2 (germline): MNHNY, SVGAGI (reference sequence). The CDR3 contains 13 residues. CDR3 region: CAISRDRDSEQYF. The DNA of the CDR3 is TGTGCCATCAGTCGGGACAGGGACAGCGAGCAGTACTTC.

V and J are TRBV20-1 and TRBJ2-3; D not resolved. Germline V gene data show CDR1 as DFQATT and CDR2 as SNEGSKA (reference sequence). CDR3 size: 11 residues. V lost 5 bases and J lost 2, with 5 bases in between. The CDR3 reads CSAYDTDTQYF. CDR3 sequence (DNA): TGCAGTGCTTACGACACAGATACGCAGTATTTT.

The rearrangement uses TRBV5-1 and TRBJ1-4; D call uncertain. CDR3 length equals 14 residues. Germline CDR1 and CDR2: SGHRS and YFSETQ. The V end was cut by 4 bases, the J end by 3 bases, with 10 bases between. The CDR3 region has the DNA TGCGCCAGCAGCATCACCTCGGCTAATGAAAAACTGTTTTTT. This codes for CASSITSANEKLFF.

This clone turned up a few times. This rearrangement joins TRBV19 to TRBJ2-4, with 10 bases fitting TRBD2. The CDR3 sequence is 16 residues long. V shed 4 bases, J shed 1 base, and the junction held 4 bases outside the gene matches. Per germline, CDR1 LNHDA and CDR2 SQIVND (reference sequence). This chain's CDR3 is CASSTGLADAKNIQYF. As DNA, the CDR3 is TGTGCCAGTAGTACCGGACTAGCGGACGCCAAAAACATTCAGTACTTC.

The chain carries TRBV4-2 and TRBJ2-7; D gene uncertain. V was cut by 1 base and J by 7 bases, with 8 bases left in between. The CDR3 contains 12 residues. Germline V gives CDR1 LGHNA, CDR2 YNFKEQ. CDR3 in amino acids: CASSQGEGEQYF. The CDR3 DNA sequence: TGTGCCAGCAGCCAAGGAGAAGGAGAGCAGTACTTC.